The clone carrying this TCR beta chain showed up many times. The authors amplified TCR beta CDR3 regions from RNA transcripts. Scientists carried out first-round RT-PCR using HTBI primers and then a second-round multiplex PCR. Each CDR3 protein is one row after TCRdb ran MiXCR on the multiplex PCR reads. The repertoire holds 360,000 or so distinct CDR3 sequences, with approximately 20% as singletons. This sample was taken from a study of Graves' ophthalmopathy and Graves' hyperthyroidism. The PBMCs had their origin in more than 9.5 ml of fresh peripheral blood. The V end was cut by 0 bases, the J end by 5 bases, with 14 bases between. Germline loops: CDR1 SGHRS, CDR2 YFSETQ. The CDR3 covers 15 residues.

The source material was peripheral blood. V usage is TRBV5-1 and J usage is TRBJ1-1; D perhaps matches TRBD1 (6 bases). This clonotype originated in a woman younger than 35 with Graves' ophthalmopathy. For the CDR3, the DNA is TGCGCCAGCAGCTTGGAAGGGACAAGGGGGACTGAAGCTTTCTTT. Its protein is CASSLEGTRGTEAFF.